The 16 T cell receptor beta chains listed next were all sequenced from one sample in a study of blood T cell repertoires in COVID-19. Repertoires were generated with immunoSEQ multiplex PCR, while TCRdb's copy carries only in-frame clones and drops some. The sample contains under 40,000 clones, 70% to 90% of which appear only once. Material: peripheral blood. The receptors come from a woman older than 75 with active or convalescent COVID-19.

In regard to this clone: The junction does not match germline at one end; this may be a read error. The rearrangement uses TRBV5-6 and TRBJ1-1; TRBD1 matches 8 bases. The germline CDR1 and CDR2 sequences are SGHDT and YYEEEE. This CDR3 contains 15 residues. CDR3 DNA sequence: TGTGCCAGCGCACCGGGACAGGTCAGTTTCCCTGATGCTTTCTTT. Translating it yields CASAPGQVSFPDAFF.

The gene calls are TRBV2 and TRBJ2-5; unclear D gene. V was trimmed by 6 bases and J by 4 bases, leaving 15 bases between them. CDR3 length: 14 amino acids. CDR1 is SNHLY, CDR2 FYNNEI, per germline. CDR3 region: CASSLSPAGETQYF. CDR3 sequence (DNA): TGTGCCAGCAGCCTGAGCCCGGCAGGAGAGACCCAGTACTTC. Full variable domain (remainder filled in from reference TRBV2 and TRBJ2-5): EPEVTQTPSHQVTQMGQEVILRCVPISNHLYFYWYRQILGQKVEFLVSFYNNEISEKSEIFDDQFSVERPDGSNFTLKIRSTKLEDSAMYFCASSLSPAGETQYFGPGTRLLVL.

The rearrangement uses TRBV4-3 and TRBJ1-2, with 7 bases identical to TRBD1. The CDR3 is 18 residues long. CDR1 is LGHNA and CDR2 is YSLEER in the germline V gene. V trimming: 4 bases; J trimming: 0 bases; junction bases outside the gene matches: 14. CDR3 sequence (DNA): TGCGCCAGCAGCCTGTACTGGGCAACAGGGGAAGCTAACTATGGCTACACCTTC. Translating it yields CASSLYWATGEANYGYTF.

The CDR3 loop reads CPRRKIGESHGYEQFF. CDR3 nucleotides: TGTCCCAGGAGAAAAATTGGGGAGTCCCACGGGTATGAGCAGTTCTTC. This rearrangement joins TRBV21-1 to TRBJ2-1; TRBD2 is taken as the D call from the table, unchecked against the DNA. TRBV21-1 corresponds to a pseudogene. CDR3 length equals 16 residues.

V usage is TRBV7-7 and J usage is TRBJ2-2, with 11 bases aligning to TRBD2. The CDR3 has 16 amino acids. The germline V gene encodes CDR1 SSHAT and CDR2 FNYEAQ (reference sequence). V gave up 3 bases and J gave up 2 bases; unmatched junction bases: 2. The CDR3: CASSFLAGGNTGELFF. As DNA, the CDR3 is TGTGCCAGCAGCTTCCTAGCGGGGGGAAACACCGGGGAGCTGTTTTTT.

The chain recombines TRBV10-3 with TRBJ1-4, with TRBD1 matching over 8 bases. CDR3 length: 16 residues. Trimming cost V 5 bases and J 7 bases; bases outside gene matches: 12. From germline, CDR1 is ENHRY and CDR2 SYGVKD. CDR3 DNA: TGTGCCATCAGTCACGGACAGGGCCAAGGTGGTGAAAAACTGTTTTTT. This translates into CAISHGQGQGGEKLFF.

This chain joins TRBV2 and TRBJ2-5, with D uncertain. Germline V gene lookup returns CDR1 SNHLY and CDR2 FYNNEI. This CDR3 is 13 amino acids long. V was cut by 7 bases and J by 1 base, with 10 bases left in between. CDR3 loop: CASTRTIQETQYF. In nucleotides, the CDR3 is TGTGCCAGCACCAGAACTATCCAAGAGACCCAGTACTTC.

V usage is TRBV7-3 and J usage is TRBJ2-6; 7 nucleotides agree with TRBD1. In germline, CDR1 is SGHTA, CDR2 FQGTGA. The length of the CDR3 is 16 residues. The V gene end was trimmed by 5 bases and the J gene end by 0 bases; junction bases not matched to a gene: 4. In DNA, the CDR3 is TGTGCCAGCAGCCAGACAGGGCCCTCTGGGGCCAACGTCCTGACTTTC. Protein sequence: CASSQTGPSGANVLTF. The full variable domain, its missing parts supplied by reference TRBV7-3 and TRBJ2-6, is GAGVSQTPSNKVTEKGKYVELRCDPISGHTALYWYRQSLGQGPEFLIYFQGTGAADDSGLPNDRFFAVRPEGSVSTLKIQRTERGDSAVYLCASSQTGPSGANVLTFGAGSRLTVL.

V usage is TRBV7-3 and J usage is TRBJ2-1; 7 bases are a match to TRBD2. Germline CDR1 and CDR2: SGHTA and FQGTGA. The V and J ends lost 4 bases and 4 bases, in that order; junction bases with no gene match: 7. This CDR3 has 15 amino acids. Here the CDR3 DNA reads TGTGCCAGCAGCTCAACGACTAGCAGTTACAATGAGCAGTTCTTC. This gives the protein CASSSTTSSYNEQFF.

The V call is TRBV18, the J call TRBJ1-4; 10 bases are a match to TRBD1. The V and J ends lost 3 bases and 3 bases, in that order; junction bases with no gene match: 1. CDR3 length equals 15 residues. Germline CDR1 is KGHSH and CDR2 is LQKENI. CDR3 protein: CASSPGTGANEKLFF. In DNA form, the CDR3 reads TGTGCCAGCTCACCGGGGACAGGGGCTAATGAAAAACTGTTTTTT.

The chain joins TRBV19 to TRBJ2-3; 7 positions match TRBD1. J was trimmed by 4 bases and V by 4 bases; bases with no gene match: 8. Germline V CDR1 and CDR2: LNHDA, SQIVND (reference sequence). The CDR3 totals 15 residues. The CDR3 coding sequence is TGTGCCAGTAGTACCCACAGGGGTCTGGCAGATACGCAGTATTTT. It is translated as CASSTHRGLADTQYF.

J is TRBJ1-2 and V is TRBV7-9; 10 nucleotides match TRBD1. This CDR3 has 13 residues. V lost 3 bases, J lost 7 bases, and 2 bases stayed unmatched. Looked up from germline, CDR1 is SEHNR and CDR2 is FQNEAQ (reference sequence). The CDR3 region has the DNA TGTGCCAGCAGCTTCCGGACAGGGGGTGGCTACACCTTC. Residues: CASSFRTGGGYTF.

This sequence joins TRBV28 and TRBJ2-7; D possibly corresponds to TRBD2 (6 bases). This CDR3 spans 15 amino acids. In germline, CDR1 is MDHEN, CDR2 SYDVKM. Trimming took off 3 bases at V and 12 bases at J, with 24 bases between the two ends. In DNA, the CDR3 is TGTGCCAGCAGTTTCGGAGGGGAACCAAATCAAAACCCGTACTTC. This gives the protein CASSFGGEPNQNPYF.

This chain connects TRBV2 to TRBJ2-1, with a possible D match to TRBD1 (6 bases). Germline lookup yields CDR1 SNHLY and CDR2 FYNNEI. The ends were cut back, 6 bases at V and 2 bases at J, with 14 bases in the middle. CDR3 length equals 15 residues. Here the CDR3 DNA reads TGTGCCAGCAGGGCCCAACAGGGTCCCTACAATGAGCAGTTCTTC. Translating it yields CASRAQQGPYNEQFF.

This clone was counted once. The chain carries TRBV4-1 and TRBJ1-2; 9 positions match TRBD1. The CDR3 runs 15 residues. The ends lost 1 base at V and 7 bases at J; junction bases unmatched: 7. Germline CDR1 reads MGHRA; CDR2 reads YSYEKL. The CDR3 loop is CASSQVRDRAGGYTF. The DNA of the CDR3 is TGCGCCAGCAGCCAAGTTAGGGACAGGGCGGGTGGCTACACCTTC.

This clone was detected a few times. The rearrangement links TRBV2 to TRBJ2-6; tentative D call: TRBD2 (6 bases). The V end was cut by 4 bases, the J end by 4 bases, with 11 bases between. CDR3 length equals 15 residues. From germline, CDR1 is SNHLY and CDR2 FYNNEI. CDR3 nucleotide sequence: TGTGCCAGCAGTGGGGGCGGGGTCGGGGCCAACGTCCTGACTTTC. This encodes CASSGGGVGANVLTF.